This T cell receptor (beta chain) derives from a study of monozygotic twins with inflammatory bowel disease. Study-wide points: Inverse Simpson values showed less TCRbeta diversity in IBD patients than in their healthy co-twins.

The CDR3 has 13 amino acids. TCRdb re-called the 5' RACE reads, yielding one record per CDR3 amino acid sequence without DNA. Its table records approximately 400,000 distinct CDR3 sequences. Comment on this clonotype: Its antigen is unknown.

Sequencing was performed on blood. The clonotype comes from a human donor with ulcerative colitis or Crohn's disease, or a healthy co-twin of an affected twin (not recorded which). The rearrangement links TRBV12-3 or TRBV12-4 to TRBJ1-5; there is no DNA to check the TCRdb D call of TRBD1. CDR3 sequence reads: CASRPAGDQPQHF.